The sequence of this T cell receptor (beta chain) was determined in a study of vaccination effects on CD4 cells after COVID-19. Before sequencing, viral peptide pools were used by the ViraFEST assay to expand antigen-specific CD4+ T cells. Researchers isolated CD4+ T cells once approximately 10 days of culture had elapsed. Every well got around 1.9 million PBMC, which were grown with about 9.6 IU/ml IL-2 and 8.5 to 10 ug/ml peptides. Both day 3 and day 7 saw half the medium replaced with IL-2 medium. The CDR3 spans 16 residues. V was pared by 1 base and J by 1 base, with 10 bases between. The germline gives CDR1 SEHNR, CDR2 FQNEAQ (reference sequence). Study observations and caveats: Marked clonal contraction was seen in infection- and vaccine-induced clones late after vaccination. In vaccinees who were healthy, merely 1 out of 255 vaccine-induced clones cross-reacted with common cold coronaviruses.

This clone was counted a single time. Its matching antigen is unknown. Method: immunoSEQ multiplex PCR; TCRdb's copy keeps in-frame clones and lacks some. The sample has just over 20,000 clones; roughly 70% are singletons. V is TRBV7-9 and J is TRBJ2-2, with unresolved D. The sample was CD4+ T cells from PBMCs cultured with HCoV-229E spike peptides, taken before COVID-19 vaccination. This sequence originates from a human donor who received a COVID-19 vaccine. The DNA of the CDR3 is TGTGCCAGCAGCTTAGGTGGCAGGAAGAACACCGGGGAGCTGTTTTTT. It yields the protein CASSLGGRKNTGELFF.